This T cell receptor (beta chain) was recovered during a study of T cells in localized non-small cell lung cancer. Assay used: immunoSEQ multiplex PCR; TCRdb lists only in-frame clones, some missing. The sample has about 2,400 clones; around 23% are singletons. Study results and limitations: Uninvolved adjacent lung showed peak T cell clonality, exceeding tumor. In adjacent lung appeared a median approximately 57 of the top 100 tumor clones. There was an association of higher blood T cell density with longer overall survival.

According to the study, adjacent lung free of atypia was obtained at least 2 cm from the tumor margin. In the case of this clone: The antigen remains undetermined.

Trimming left V 6 bases short and J 0 bases short, with 7 bases between. CDR3 length: 13 residues. Germline V gene data show CDR1 as MNHGY and CDR2 as SAAAGT. Here the sequenced sample was normal lung tissue next to the tumor, taken before any cancer treatment. The chain uses TRBV6-8 and TRBJ2-3; D is undetermined. The clonotype originates from a man between 40 and 75 years old with stage I squamous cell lung carcinoma. The CDR3 coding sequence is TGTGCCAGCAGGGTGTTGAGCACAGATACGCAGTATTTT. Translated, it gives CASRVLSTDTQYF.